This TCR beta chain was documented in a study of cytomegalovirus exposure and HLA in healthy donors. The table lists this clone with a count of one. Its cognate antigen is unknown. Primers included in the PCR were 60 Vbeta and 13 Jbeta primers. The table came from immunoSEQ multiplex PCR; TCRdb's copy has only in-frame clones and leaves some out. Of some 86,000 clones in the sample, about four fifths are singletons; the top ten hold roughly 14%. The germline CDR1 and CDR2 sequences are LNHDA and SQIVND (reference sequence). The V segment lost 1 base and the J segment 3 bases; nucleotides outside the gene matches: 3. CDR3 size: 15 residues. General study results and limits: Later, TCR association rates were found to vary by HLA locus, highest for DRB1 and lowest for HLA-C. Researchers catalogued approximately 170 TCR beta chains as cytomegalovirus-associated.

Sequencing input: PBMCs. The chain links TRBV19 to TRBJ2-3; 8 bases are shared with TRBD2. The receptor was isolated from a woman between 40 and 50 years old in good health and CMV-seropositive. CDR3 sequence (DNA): TGTGCCAGTAGTATAGCGGCTAGCGGGACAGATACGCAGTATTTT. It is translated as CASSIAASGTDTQYF.